The TCR beta chain described here comes from a study of metastatic and nonmetastatic thyroid tumors. Study-wide context: Peripheral blood and tumor or nodule samples from malignant and benign thyroid patients were compared. Study-wide findings and caveats: Benign nodules reportedly had significantly lower TCR beta diversity than malignant thyroid tumors in blood and tumor.

This clone was recorded at least ten times. The antigen remains undetermined. There were no patients who had received any treatment before thyroid surgery. The V and J ends lost 3 bases and 0 bases respectively, with 9 bases between them. The CDR3 has 15 residues. Germline CDR1 SEHNR, CDR2 FQNEAQ (reference sequence). Methods used by the authors: Differences in CDR3 between clinicopathological groups were drawn on to build a classifier intended to discriminate distant-metastatic papillary thyroid cancer patients. TCRdb reprocessed the PCR reads via MiXCR. TCRdb, rather than the study authors, made the V and J calls. The table includes about 21,000 clones, 22% detected once.

The receptor was isolated from a female donor with papillary thyroid cancer or a benign thyroid nodule (not recorded which). Some clones in this sample may be carry-over from other donors' samples. The sequenced sample consisted of adjacent normal tissue. V gene TRBV7-9 combines with J gene TRBJ2-1; D uncertain. In nucleotides, the CDR3 is TGTGCCAGCAGCTTGGAGCGCTTCTCCTACAATGAGCAGTTCTTC. Protein: CASSLERFSYNEQFF. Based on the CDR3 plus reference TRBV7-9 and TRBJ2-1, the full variable domain is DTGVSQNPRHKITKRGQNVTFRCDPISEHNRLYWYRQTLGQGPEFLTYFQNEAQLEKSRLLSDRFSAERPKGSFSTLEIQRTEQGDSAMYLCASSLERFSYNEQFFGPGTRLTVL.